The entry that follows covers one T cell receptor (beta chain) sequence. Its binding antigen is unknown. One base away there is no much larger clone; base qualities are not given. The data derive from a study of blood T cell repertoires in COVID-19 (dated by TCRdb to 2020 to 2022). Context from the whole study: The collaborator samples originated in the United States, Italy and Spain and spanned the acute and convalescent phases of COVID-19. Where HLA class I and class II types were available, the types were taken from metadata supplied by the sample provider, not from assay-based typing. The material from the prospective study consisted of cDNA or gDNA derived from T cells, B-cell-depleted T cells, or PBMCs. The repertoires were made available in a free public database intended to serve as a resource for research on the immune response to SARS-CoV-2. Nearly every sample came with metadata listing a de-identified subject ID, COVID-19 status, age in years and sex. Deeply sampled blood TCRbeta repertoires from subjects exposed to, actively infected with, or recovered from COVID-19 were included in the dataset. Samples came from the ongoing ImmuneRACE study (first 160 participants) plus 1,254 subjects from 6 global collaborators. The full study reports these points: The quantity of clinical and demographic metadata differed by source and by participant and was supplied without curation.

V lost 4 bases and J lost 1 base, and the count of bases not matched to a germline gene is 11. Including cysteine and phenylalanine, the CDR3 has 17 amino acids. The DNA shown is the 51-base CDR3, in frame from base 1. Taken from the germline V gene, the CDR1 and CDR2 loops are SGHAT and FQNNGV. TCRbeta CDR3 regions were amplified from genomic DNA using the immunoSEQ Assay, a bias-controlled multiplex PCR. The published analysis was carried out like this. The number of nucleated cells in each sample was estimated by amplification of reference gene primers within the assay. Sequence reads were collapsed and filtered to measure the absolute abundance of every unique TCRbeta CDR3 rearrangement. For each sample, productive Simpson clonality was calculated as the square root of Simpson's diversity index over productive rearrangements. Entries here come from immuneACCESS through TCRdb and include only in-frame sequences with V and J called. Some clones fail to appear in such tables; in the studies checked, an unresolved V gene covers under half of the shortfall, and the cause of the remainder is unknown. V and J calls plus clone size are reproduced from that table; the DNA served to infer D and trimming. The sample has about 110,000 clones on record, roughly 85% of them singletons. The biggest ten clones account for under 2.5% of the sample.

Collaborating institutions collected whole blood in K2EDTA tubes following their own protocols. For TCRbeta analysis, collaborator samples were shipped as frozen whole blood, as isolated PBMCs, or as DNA extracted from either sample type. This receptor was taken from a human donor in a cohort sampled during active COVID-19. The sample consisted of peripheral blood. This chain joins TRBV11-2 to TRBJ1-2; the central 8 bases match TRBD1. The CDR3 reads CASSSPAKTGDNYGYTF. DNA sequence: TGTGCCAGCAGCTCACCCGCTAAGACAGGGGATAACTATGGCTACACCTTC.